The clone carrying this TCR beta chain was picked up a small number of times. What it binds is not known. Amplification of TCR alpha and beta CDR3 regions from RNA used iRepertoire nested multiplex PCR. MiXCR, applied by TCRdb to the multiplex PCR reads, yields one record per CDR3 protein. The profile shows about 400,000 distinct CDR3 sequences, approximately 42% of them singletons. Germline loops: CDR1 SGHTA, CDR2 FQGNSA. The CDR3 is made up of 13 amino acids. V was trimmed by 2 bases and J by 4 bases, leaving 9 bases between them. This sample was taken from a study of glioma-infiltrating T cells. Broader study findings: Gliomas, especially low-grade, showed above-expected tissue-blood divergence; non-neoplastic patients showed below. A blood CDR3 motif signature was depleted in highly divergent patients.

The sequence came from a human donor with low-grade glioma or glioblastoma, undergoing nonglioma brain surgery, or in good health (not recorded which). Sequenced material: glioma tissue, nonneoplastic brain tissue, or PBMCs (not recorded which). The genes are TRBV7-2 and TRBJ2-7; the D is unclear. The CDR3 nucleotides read TGTGCCAGCAGCTTACGGGCCCTATACGAGCAGTACTTC. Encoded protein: CASSLRALYEQYF.